Below, one T cell receptor beta chain is given with its context. These data come from a study of blood T cell repertoires in COVID-19. Those who participated ranged in age from about 18 to 89 years and resided in roughly 26 US areas. Method: immunoSEQ multiplex PCR; TCRdb's copy keeps in-frame clones and lacks some. The sample has about 250,000 clones, about 88% seen once. The sample consisted of PBMCs or T cells enriched from blood (not recorded which). The TCR comes from a woman aged 45-59 years who had recovered from COVID-19.

The CDR3 sequence is CASGGRSNTEAFF. In DNA, the CDR3 is TGTGCCAGCGGAGGGCGTTCGAACACTGAAGCTTTCTTT. V gene TRBV2 combines with J gene TRBJ1-1, with D unresolved. This CDR3 contains 13 residues. The germline CDR1 and CDR2 sequences are SNHLY and FYNNEI. The germline V and J ends were trimmed by 8 bases and 1 base, with 11 bases remaining between them. The variable domain in full, completed from reference TRBV2 and TRBJ1-1, reads EPEVTQTPSHQVTQMGQEVILRCVPISNHLYFYWYRQILGQKVEFLVSFYNNEISEKSEIFDDQFSVERPDGSNFTLKIRSTKLEDSAMYFCASGGRSNTEAFFGQGTRLTVV.